What follows are 24 T cell receptor beta chains derived from one specimen sequenced in a study of regulatory T cells in long-lasting Graves disease. As for time point: newly diagnosed GD, antithyroid drugs for less than 3 months. Researchers made the TCR library from RNA that was extracted from PBMCs. Construction of TCR beta libraries relied on iRepertoire HTBI primers and on Arm-PCR targeting CDR3 regions. TCRdb independently ran MiXCR on the multiplex PCR reads; one entry per CDR3 protein. This sample carries about 620,000 distinct CDR3 sequences, 15% to 20% of them seen once, and the ten largest clones take about 18%. These data are also associated with another study on T cells in Graves' hyperthyroidism and ophthalmopathy.

This specimen consisted of peripheral blood mononuclear cells (PBMCs), obtained at new diagnosis, from a patient treated with antithyroid drugs. All receptors derive from a woman aged 30 to 39 with Graves disease.

This clonotype has only a few counts. The V call is TRBV6-1, the J call TRBJ2-1; D might be TRBD1 (6 bases). Germline V gene lookup returns CDR1 MNHNS and CDR2 SASEGT. V lost 6 bases and J 7 bases, leaving 25 bases between the germline ends. The CDR3 spans 17 residues. The CDR3 DNA sequence: TGTGCCAGCAGCGTTCCGCAGGGGAACTTGATGGGGAATGAGCAGTTCTTC. Its protein product is CASSVPQGNLMGNEQFF.

Ten or more counts support this clonotype. The chain has TRBV28 and TRBJ1-5, with D hard to call. The CDR3 has 13 amino acids. V was shortened by 2 bases and J by 3 bases, with 5 bases between the two germline ends. The germline V gene encodes CDR1 MDHEN and CDR2 SYDVKM. The DNA for the CDR3 is TGTGCCAGCAGTTTAACTACCAATCAGCCCCAGCATTTT. It specifies CASSLTTNQPQHF.

On this clonotype: A much larger clone lies a single base off, so this may be a read error. The J gene is TRBJ2-3, the V gene TRBV6-5; D perhaps matches TRBD2 (6 bases). The ends were cut back, 7 bases at V and 3 bases at J, with 23 bases in the middle. CDR3 length: 17 amino acids. Germline V gene sequence: CDR1 MNHEY, CDR2 SVGAGI. In DNA, the CDR3 is TGTGCCAGCAATCCCATCGCGGGACGCCGGAAAACAGATACGCAGTATTTT. Translation gives CASNPIAGRRKTDTQYF.

The chain uses TRBV3-1 and TRBJ1-1; D remains unclear. CDR3 length: 14 residues. Trimming stripped 3 bases from V and 11 bases from J, with 19 bases between. Germline V gene data show CDR1 as LGHDT and CDR2 as YNNKEL (reference sequence). The CDR3 loop reads CASSHYASSVGAFF. The CDR3 DNA is TGTGCCAGCAGCCACTACGCAAGTAGTGTGGGCGCTTTCTTT.

This rearrangement joins TRBV20-1 to TRBJ2-1; TRBD2 agrees at 13 bases. CDR1 and CDR2 (germline): DFQATT, SNEGSKA (reference sequence). V was clipped by 6 bases and J by 9 bases; unmatched bases: 20. The CDR3 is made up of 18 amino acids. CDR3 loop: CSARSGTSGIFIRGEQFF. Written as DNA, the CDR3 is TGCAGTGCCCGTTCGGGGACTAGCGGGATTTTCATCAGGGGTGAGCAGTTCTTC.

Many counts were recorded for this clonotype. V gene TRBV7-9 combines with J gene TRBJ2-3; TRBD1 aligns across 8 bases. The length of the CDR3 is 15 residues. Germline trimming cut 3 bases from V and 1 base from J; bases unmatched to any gene: 3. Germline CDR1 reads SEHNR; CDR2 reads FQNEAQ (reference sequence). The CDR3 here is CASSLAQGGTDTQYF. CDR3 DNA: TGTGCCAGCAGCTTGGCACAGGGGGGCACAGATACGCAGTATTTT. Variable domain in full (rest from reference TRBV7-9 and TRBJ2-3): DTGVSQNPRHKITKRGQNVTFRCDPISEHNRLYWYRQTLGQGPEFLTYFQNEAQLEKSRLLSDRFSAERPKGSFSTLEIQRTEQGDSAMYLCASSLAQGGTDTQYFGPGTRLTVL.

This clonotype was detected ten times or more. The chain is built from TRBV15 and TRBJ2-1, with 10 bases lining up with TRBD2. The length of the CDR3 is 18 residues. Germline CDR1 reads LNHNV; CDR2 reads YYDKDF (reference sequence). Unmatched junction bases numbered 10, after V lost 1 base and J lost 4 bases. The CDR3 sequence is CATSRVSPGLALYNEQFF. The DNA of the CDR3 is TGTGCCACCAGCAGAGTGTCGCCGGGACTAGCGTTATACAATGAGCAGTTCTTC.

The chain couples TRBV15 to TRBJ2-1, with TRBD1 identical over 7 bases. Judging by the DNA end, TRBJ2-5 fits better; the J call may be wrong. The CDR3 is 15 residues long. Per germline, CDR1 LNHNV and CDR2 YYDKDF (reference sequence). CDR3 DNA sequence: TGTGCCACCAGCAGAGCCGGGACAGATGAGAGAACCCAGTACTTC. It encodes CATSRAGTDERTQYF.

In its sample, this clonotype was seen many times. The chain is built from TRBV2 and TRBJ2-2; no reliable D call. The germline CDR1 and CDR2 sequences are SNHLY and FYNNEI. V was trimmed by 8 bases and J by 4 bases, leaving 11 bases between them. This CDR3 is 13 amino acids long. This CDR3 is CASRRASTGELFF. The CDR3 DNA reads TGTGCCAGCCGTAGAGCGAGCACCGGGGAGCTGTTTTTT.

The table lists this clonotype with many counts. The chain combines TRBV6-5 with TRBJ1-1; no clear D. Germline-derived CDR1 and CDR2 are MNHEY and SVGAGI. The CDR3 is 13 residues long. Between the trimmed V and J ends, which lost 0 bases and 6 bases, there was a span of 8 bases. CDR3 in amino acids: CASSYSTDSEAFF. CDR3 sequence (DNA): TGTGCCAGCAGTTACTCAACGGATTCTGAAGCTTTCTTT.

This clonotype was observed a handful of times. The junction differs from germline at one of its ends, possibly a read error. The chain recombines TRBV11-1 with TRBJ2-1, with TRBD2 matching 7 bases. Germline CDR1 SGHAT, CDR2 FQDESV (reference sequence). The length of the CDR3 is 15 residues. CDR3 residues: CASSQAGLIYNEQFF. Here the CDR3 DNA reads TGCGCCAGCAGCCAAGCGGGACTCATATACAATGAGCAGTTCTTC.

This clonotype turned up a few times. This rearrangement joins TRBV30 to TRBJ2-7, with a tentative D call TRBD1 (7 bases). The CDR3 is made up of 13 amino acids. Germline V gene lookup returns CDR1 GTSNPN and CDR2 SVGIG (reference sequence). Trimming removed 4 bases from V and 6 bases from J, with 16 bases in between. The DNA for the CDR3 is TGTGCCTGGATAGCGTCAGGGGGAGGCGAGCAGTACTTC. Protein sequence: CAWIASGGGEQYF.

This clonotype was recorded at least ten times. V is TRBV20-1 and J is TRBJ2-3; TRBD2 matches 14 bases. The CDR3 runs 14 residues. Germline CDR1 is DFQATT and CDR2 is SNEGSKA (reference sequence). V lost 5 bases to trimming and J lost 4 bases; unmatched junction nucleotides: 2. CDR3 loop: CSAGTSGSPDTQYF. The CDR3 nucleotides read TGCAGTGCTGGGACTAGCGGGAGTCCAGATACGCAGTATTTT.

The chain is built from TRBV20-1 and TRBJ2-7, with a possible D match to TRBD1 (6 bases). V dropped 3 bases and J dropped 3 bases, with 15 bases sitting between them. Germline lookup yields CDR1 DFQATT and CDR2 SNEGSKA (reference sequence). The CDR3 runs to 14 residues. The CDR3 reads CSARDSLGLYEQYF. Here the CDR3 DNA reads TGCAGTGCTAGGGACAGTCTTGGGCTCTACGAGCAGTACTTC.

For the CDR3, the DNA is TGTGCCAGCTCACCGGGGGGGGCTTGGAACAATCAGCCCCAGCATTTT. It codes for CASSPGGAWNNQPQHF. V is TRBV18 and J is TRBJ1-5, with a tentative D call TRBD1 (6 bases). The CDR3 totals 16 residues. Deletions cut 3 bases from V and 3 bases from J, with 15 bases between. Germline V gene data show CDR1 as KGHSH and CDR2 as LQKENI.

The J gene is TRBJ1-1, the V gene TRBV19; D perhaps matches TRBD1 (6 bases). This CDR3 is built from 15 residues. The V end was cut by 5 bases, the J end by 10 bases, with 23 bases between. CDR1 is LNHDA, CDR2 SQIVND, per germline (reference sequence). The CDR3 nucleotides read TGTGCCAGTAGTCCTCCGGGACACTCCCCGACAGTAGCTTTCTTT. Translation gives CASSPPGHSPTVAFF. The whole variable domain, filled in from reference TRBV19 and TRBJ1-1, reads DGGITQSPKYLFRKEGQNVTLSCEQNLNHDAMYWYRQDPGQGLRLIYYSQIVNDFQKGDIAEGYSVSREKKESFPLTVTSAQKNPTAFYLCASSPPGHSPTVAFFGQGTRLTVV.

This clonotype was seen repeatedly, ten times or more. This sequence joins TRBV20-1 and TRBJ1-1, with 11 nucleotides matching TRBD1. The junction had 12 bases not matched to a gene; V was cut back by 6 bases and J by 6 bases. The CDR3 covers 15 residues. Per the germline V gene, CDR1 is DFQATT and CDR2 is SNEGSKA (reference sequence). In DNA form, the CDR3 reads TGCAGTGCCCCCGGGACAGGGGGAAAGGGACCTGAAGCTTTCTTT. As protein: CSAPGTGGKGPEAFF.

This sequence joins TRBV30 and TRBJ1-4; maybe TRBD1 (6 bases). Germline assignment: CDR1 GTSNPN and CDR2 SVGIG (reference sequence). The CDR3 runs to 14 residues. V was pared by 0 bases and J by 11 bases, with 16 bases between. CDR3: CAWSVRGIPRKLFF. The CDR3, as DNA: TGTGCCTGGAGTGTAAGGGGGATACCACGGAAACTGTTTTTT.

The chain employs TRBV20-1 and TRBJ1-2; D gene unclear. CDR1 and CDR2 from the germline V gene are DFQATT and SNEGSKA (reference sequence). CDR3 length equals 14 residues. The ends were cut back, 3 bases at V and 0 bases at J, with 11 bases in the middle. The CDR3 DNA reads TGCAGTGCTAGGCAGTTAGGGACTAACTATGGCTACACCTTC. Translated, it gives CSARQLGTNYGYTF.

This clonotype appeared a single time. A much larger clone lies one base from this, so it may be a read error. This sequence joins TRBV7-3 and TRBJ2-5; perhaps TRBD2 as D (7 bases). Germline CDR1 reads SGHTA; CDR2 reads FQGTGA. The CDR3 covers 13 residues. The CDR3 nucleotides are TGTGCTAGCAGCCCCAAGGGGGGGGAGACCCAGTACTTC. This translates into CASSPKGGETQYF.

The sample holds many counts of this clonotype. The chain has TRBV28 and TRBJ2-3; D perhaps matches TRBD2 (6 bases). The germline V gene has CDR1 MDHEN and CDR2 SYDVKM. The CDR3 spans 16 residues. V was clipped by 6 bases and J by 1 base, with 17 bases between them. Written as DNA, the CDR3 is TGTGCCAGCAGAATGATCGGGAGCGGCGGCACAGATACGCAGTATTTT. Protein product: CASRMIGSGGTDTQYF.

CDR3 sequence: CASSEIASSAETQYF. CDR3 bases: TGTGCCAGCAGTGAAATTGCTAGCTCGGCGGAGACCCAGTACTTC. This chain joins TRBV25-1 and TRBJ2-5; D is possibly TRBD2 (5 bases). The CDR3 runs 15 residues. Trimming took 2 bases from V and 5 from J, leaving 15 bases between them. CDR1 and CDR2 (germline): MGHDK, SYGVNS.

V gene TRBV5-1 combines with J gene TRBJ2-1; 7 bases agree with TRBD1. Looked up from germline, CDR1 is SGHRS and CDR2 is YFSETQ. CDR3 length equals 17 residues. The junction had 10 bases not matched to a gene; V was cut back by 4 bases and J by 0 bases. CDR3 protein: CASSTGTAISSYNEQFF. As DNA, the CDR3 is TGCGCCAGCAGCACTGGGACAGCGATAAGCTCCTACAATGAGCAGTTCTTC.

The chain recombines TRBV9 with TRBJ1-4; 10 bases map to TRBD1. Germline lookup yields CDR1 SGDLS and CDR2 YYNGEE. Germline trimming cut 0 bases from V and 8 bases from J; bases unmatched to any gene: 4. CDR3 size: 15 residues. The CDR3 protein is CASSVGRQGAEKLFF. For the CDR3, the DNA is TGTGCCAGCAGCGTAGGGAGACAGGGGGCGGAAAAACTGTTTTTT.